These 27 T cell receptor beta chains were all obtained from the same sample, sequenced in a study of cytomegalovirus exposure and HLA in healthy donors. PCR used 60 Vbeta primers and 13 Jbeta primers. Sequenced by immunoSEQ multiplex PCR; TCRdb stores in-frame clones only, minus some. The data contain roughly 90,000 clones, 80% of them singletons. The sample was PBMCs. The receptors derive from a man younger than 30 in good health and CMV-seronegative.

Only a few counts were recorded for this clone. The rearrangement joins TRBV10-3 to TRBJ2-3; 9 nucleotides align to TRBD2. The V gene end was trimmed by 4 bases and the J gene end by 2 bases; junction bases not matched to a gene: 4. Germline CDR1 is ENHRY and CDR2 is SYGVKD. This CDR3 spans 15 amino acids. CDR3 DNA sequence: TGTGCCATCAGTGTGGGCGGGGGGGCCACAGATACGCAGTATTTT. This sequence encodes CAISVGGGATDTQYF.

The CDR3 spells CASTLGLAGGSETQYF. CDR3 nucleotide sequence: TGTGCCAGCACCTTAGGGCTAGCGGGGGGAAGCGAGACCCAGTACTTC. The chain employs TRBV2 and TRBJ2-5, with 11 bases that match TRBD2. CDR3 size: 16 residues. Trimming removed 7 bases from V and 5 bases from J; junction bases left unmatched: 12. Looked up from germline, CDR1 is SNHLY and CDR2 is FYNNEI.

The gene calls are TRBV7-3 and TRBJ1-1, with no clear D. The V and J ends lost 3 bases and 6 bases respectively, with 14 bases between them. Per germline, CDR1 SGHTA and CDR2 FQGTGA. The CDR3 is 14 residues long. The CDR3 bases are TGTGCCAGCAGCTTGCGGTACGGTGACCCTGAAGCTTTCTTT. This codes for CASSLRYGDPEAFF.

This chain uses TRBV5-6 with TRBJ1-1, with D tentatively TRBD1 (6 bases). The V end was cut by 4 bases, the J end by 0 bases, with 19 bases between. Germline CDR1 and CDR2: SGHDT and YYEEEE. The CDR3 covers 17 residues. The CDR3 reads CASSPGGGRGVNTEAFF. The CDR3 region has the DNA TGTGCCAGCAGCCCCGGGGGAGGGAGGGGGGTGAACACTGAAGCTTTCTTT.

This clone was seen a handful of times. The J gene is TRBJ1-4, the V gene TRBV4-1, with 7 nucleotides matching TRBD1. There are 15 residues in the CDR3. The germline V gene has CDR1 MGHRA and CDR2 YSYEKL. The V and J ends lost 0 bases and 9 bases, in that order; junction bases with no gene match: 7. The CDR3 DNA reads as TGCGCCAGCAGCCAAGAGGAGACAGGGTTGAAAAAACTGTTTTTT. Amino acid sequence: CASSQEETGLKKLFF.

The chain has TRBV11-1 and TRBJ2-7, with TRBD1 identical over 10 bases. Germline V CDR1 and CDR2: SGHAT, FQDESV (reference sequence). Trimming took 5 bases from V and 12 from J; bases not matched to a gene: 10. The CDR3 spans 13 residues. Written as DNA, the CDR3 is TGTGCCAGCAGCCAAGGGGACAGGGGCCCCCGGTACTTC. This encodes CASSQGDRGPRYF.

The chain couples TRBV6-1 to TRBJ2-3; the match to TRBD1 covers 8 bases. V shed 4 bases, J shed 8 bases, and the junction held 8 bases outside the gene matches. The CDR3 runs 14 residues. CDR1 MNHNS and CDR2 SASEGT come from the germline V gene. This chain's CDR3 is CASSAGTGEATQYF. DNA of the CDR3: TGTGCCAGCAGTGCTGGGACAGGTGAGGCTACGCAGTATTTT.

The rearrangement uses TRBV2 and TRBJ2-3; D unclear. Per the germline V gene, CDR1 is SNHLY and CDR2 is FYNNEI. The V and J ends lost 2 bases and 8 bases respectively, with 8 bases between them. This CDR3 comprises 12 residues. The CDR3 protein is CASSELPRTQYF. The CDR3 coding sequence is TGTGCCAGCAGTGAACTCCCCCGTACGCAGTATTTT.

This clone was observed a few times. J is TRBJ2-1 and V is TRBV7-7, with D unresolved. This CDR3 region has 13 residues. CDR1 and CDR2 from the germline V gene are SSHAT and FNYEAQ (reference sequence). V was clipped by 4 bases and J by 10 bases, with 14 bases between them. CDR3 region: CASSYSSAAEQFF. For the CDR3, the DNA is TGTGCCAGCAGCTACTCGTCGGCGGCCGAGCAGTTCTTC.

The gene calls are TRBV5-5 and TRBJ2-7; 10 positions match TRBD2. Germline-derived CDR1 and CDR2 are SGHKS and YYEKEE (reference sequence). V was clipped by 4 bases and J by 2 bases; unmatched bases: 6. The CDR3 spans 15 residues. CDR3 loop: CASSLAGALAYEQYF. Written as DNA, the CDR3 is TGTGCCAGCAGCCTAGCGGGGGCCCTCGCCTACGAGCAGTACTTC.

The V gene is TRBV7-3, the J gene TRBJ1-2, with 7 bases identical to TRBD1. V lost 5 bases, J lost 2 bases, and 8 bases stayed unmatched. The CDR3 extends over 15 amino acids. Germline assignment: CDR1 SGHTA and CDR2 FQGTGA. The CDR3 coding sequence is TGTGCCAGCAGCCAAGTCCCGGGACAGAACTATGGCTACACCTTC. Encoded protein: CASSQVPGQNYGYTF. The complete variable domain, with remaining parts taken from reference TRBV7-3 and TRBJ1-2, reads GAGVSQTPSNKVTEKGKYVELRCDPISGHTALYWYRQSLGQGPEFLIYFQGTGAADDSGLPNDRFFAVRPEGSVSTLKIQRTERGDSAVYLCASSQVPGQNYGYTFGSGTRLTVV.

V usage is TRBV11-1 and J usage is TRBJ1-6, with 9 bases lining up with TRBD1. The CDR3 is 15 amino acids. Germline V CDR1 and CDR2: SGHAT, FQDESV (reference sequence). Trimming took 5 bases from V and 10 from J; bases not matched to a gene: 9. CDR3: CASSLDRGLRSPLHF. The CDR3 region has the DNA TGTGCCAGCAGCCTCGACAGGGGGTTGAGGTCACCCCTCCACTTT.

The V gene is TRBV10-3, the J gene TRBJ2-7; a possible D gene is TRBD2 (5 bases). Germline V gene sequence: CDR1 ENHRY, CDR2 SYGVKD. The CDR3 sequence is 13 residues long. V was pared by 6 bases and J by 7 bases, with 16 bases between. The CDR3, as DNA: TGTGCCATCAGCGGACCCCCTGGGGAGGAGCAGTACTTC. It translates to CAISGPPGEEQYF.

The chain employs TRBV19 and TRBJ1-1, with 9 bases lining up with TRBD1. The CDR3 covers 14 residues. With 7 bases clipped from V and 6 bases from J, the junction kept 9 bases outside the gene matches. CDR1 LNHDA and CDR2 SQIVND come from the germline V gene (reference sequence). CDR3 loop: CASTPTGGWAEAFF. The CDR3 DNA reads TGTGCCAGTACTCCTACAGGGGGCTGGGCTGAAGCTTTCTTT.

This chain connects TRBV6-6 to TRBJ1-2; the D gene is possibly TRBD1 (6 bases). Germline CDR1 MNHNY, CDR2 SVGAGI (reference sequence). V was pared by 6 bases and J by 4 bases, with 18 bases between. The CDR3 sequence is 15 residues long. CDR3 in DNA: TGTGCCAGCAGCCGCCAATCCAGGGGAAGCTATGGCTACACCTTC. The encoded protein is CASSRQSRGSYGYTF.

The CDR3 spells CASSVGGTGIDTQYF. Written as DNA, the CDR3 is TGTGCCAGCAGCGTAGGTGGGACAGGGATAGATACGCAGTATTTT. The V and J genes are TRBV9 and TRBJ2-3; 9 nucleotides agree with TRBD1. The germline V gene has CDR1 SGDLS and CDR2 YYNGEE. The V segment lost 0 bases and the J segment 5 bases; nucleotides outside the gene matches: 4. The CDR3 is made up of 15 amino acids.

The chain carries TRBV7-3 and TRBJ2-7; 11 positions agree with TRBD1. Losses at the gene ends were 5 bases for V and 0 bases for J; bases not matched to a gene: 3. Germline V lookup: CDR1 SGHTA, CDR2 FQGTGA. The CDR3 is 15 residues long. The CDR3 DNA reads TGTGCCAGCAGCCTCGGGACAGGGGGCTCCTACGAGCAGTACTTC. Its protein is CASSLGTGGSYEQYF.

This clone was observed a single time. The chain recombines TRBV19 with TRBJ1-6; D not certain. The V gene lost 0 bases and the J gene lost 0 bases, with 18 bases spanning the gap. The germline gives CDR1 LNHDA, CDR2 SQIVND (reference sequence). The CDR3 has 20 residues. The CDR3 reads CASSIDGGSFESSYNSPLHF. In DNA form, the CDR3 reads TGTGCCAGTAGTATAGATGGAGGGAGTTTTGAGAGCTCCTATAATTCACCCCTCCACTTT.

This sequence joins TRBV9 and TRBJ1-4; tentatively, D is TRBD1 (5 bases). CDR3 size: 15 residues. CDR1 is SGDLS and CDR2 is YYNGEE in the germline V gene. The V and J ends lost 3 bases and 8 bases respectively, with 17 bases between them. The CDR3 nucleotides are TGTGCCAGCAGCGCCAGGTCCATGGAGGGGGAAAAACTGTTTTTT. Translated, it gives CASSARSMEGEKLFF.

This clone has more than one count but fewer than ten. V and J are TRBV2 and TRBJ2-5; 7 nucleotides line up with TRBD2. Germline V lookup: CDR1 SNHLY, CDR2 FYNNEI. The CDR3 is 18 residues long. Losses at the gene ends were 3 bases for V and 5 bases for J; bases not matched to a gene: 18. In nucleotides, the CDR3 is TGTGCCAGCAGTGAGAGGCGCGGCGCGAGCGGGGTGGGGGAGACCCAGTACTTC. Its translation: CASSERRGASGVGETQYF.

The CDR3 coding sequence is TGTGCCAGTAGTATCGCCAGGGGGAGCATGGATACGCAGTATTTT. It specifies CASSIARGSMDTQYF. The V gene is TRBV19, the J gene TRBJ2-3, with 7 bases identical to TRBD1. This CDR3 region has 15 residues. Germline CDR1 reads LNHDA; CDR2 reads SQIVND (reference sequence). V shed 3 bases, J shed 6 bases, and the junction held 9 bases outside the gene matches.

This chain connects TRBV2 to TRBJ1-6; 7 bases map to TRBD1. The CDR3 contains 14 residues. Germline-derived CDR1 and CDR2 are SNHLY and FYNNEI. V gave up 4 bases and J gave up 8 bases; unmatched junction bases: 5. For the CDR3, the DNA is TGTGCCAGCAGTGGAGAACAGGGGTATTCACCCCTCCACTTT. The encoded protein is CASSGEQGYSPLHF.

The V gene is TRBV19, the J gene TRBJ2-1, with 12 bases fitting TRBD1. From germline, CDR1 is LNHDA and CDR2 SQIVND (reference sequence). The V and J ends lost 4 bases and 6 bases, in that order; junction bases with no gene match: 7. The CDR3 has 16 amino acids. The CDR3 sequence: CASSRRGQGASNEQFF. In nucleotides, the CDR3 is TGTGCCAGTAGTAGGAGGGGACAGGGGGCGAGCAATGAGCAGTTCTTC.

Details on this clone: Germline and junction disagree at one end, which may indicate a read error. The genes are TRBV27 and TRBJ2-7; TRBD1 matches 7 bases. Germline V CDR1 and CDR2: MNHEY, SMNVEV (reference sequence). The CDR3 runs to 13 residues. CDR3 nucleotide sequence: TGTGCCAACGAGAGGGCGACTTACAGGGGTATCCTCTTC. Translated: CANERATYRGILF.

This chain joins TRBV6-1 and TRBJ1-5; 7 bases are shared with TRBD1. V lost 2 bases to trimming and J lost 1 base; unmatched junction nucleotides: 8. The CDR3 contains 17 residues. Germline V lookup: CDR1 MNHNS, CDR2 SASEGT. The CDR3 bases are TGTGCCAGCAGTGAACTAAGGGCAGGGGGGAGCAATCAGCCCCAGCATTTT. This gives the protein CASSELRAGGSNQPQHF.

V usage is TRBV27 and J usage is TRBJ2-2, with 9 bases that match TRBD1. CDR3 length: 17 amino acids. Trimming cost V 5 bases and J 6 bases; bases outside gene matches: 13. CDR1 is MNHEY and CDR2 is SMNVEV in the germline V gene (reference sequence). For the CDR3, the DNA is TGTGCCAGCAGTCCCGGGGTAGGGGACAGGGTCCCCGGGGAGCTGTTTTTT. Translated: CASSPGVGDRVPGELFF.

This chain connects TRBV4-1 to TRBJ2-2; 15 bases agree with TRBD2. J was trimmed by 7 bases and V by 1 base; bases with no gene match: 10. Germline values: CDR1 MGHRA, CDR2 YSYEKL. This CDR3 comprises 19 residues. The CDR3 DNA reads TGCGCCAGCAGCCAAGGCGGACTAGCGGGGGGGGCCGGGGGCGGGGAGCTGTTTTTT. Protein sequence: CASSQGGLAGGAGGGELFF.